This TCR beta chain was found in a study of HIV-infected children after antiretroviral therapy interruption. About the research overall: Weeks 0, 12, interruption end (24 or 48), and about 3 years post-study gave interruption-arm samples. Continuous-treatment samples came from weeks 0, 48 and 150.

This CDR3 is 13 amino acids long. Trimming removed 5 bases from V and 8 bases from J, with 14 bases in between. CDR1 and CDR2 (germline): SGHRS, YFSETQ. Stated treatment: PENTA 11 planned treatment interruption arm or continuous ART arm. General study findings and limits: Naive CD4+ CDR3 sharing between time points fell after interruption began. Minor non-naive CD45RA+ populations, like EMRA or stem memory, might contaminate naive sorts.

This clonotype was observed at least ten times. Its target is not known. The TCR library was built from RNA with a 3' RACE protocol and unique molecular identifiers. One entry per CDR3 protein results from TCRdb running MiXCR on the 3' RACE reads. The table records tens of thousands of distinct CDR3 sequences, around 7% of them present only once. This receptor was obtained from a pool of human donors with HIV. The rearrangement joins TRBV5-1 to TRBJ2-1; D possibly corresponds to TRBD1 (5 bases). This specimen was CD45RA+ CD4+ T cells from PBMCs, pooled from several time points, taken from a donor given antiretroviral therapy, either interrupted or continuous. Regarding subset: naive CD4+ CD45RA+ CD45RO- T cells. The CDR3, as DNA: TGCGCCAGCAGGGCAGGGCCTTTGGATGAGCAGTTCTTC. Residues: CASRAGPLDEQFF.